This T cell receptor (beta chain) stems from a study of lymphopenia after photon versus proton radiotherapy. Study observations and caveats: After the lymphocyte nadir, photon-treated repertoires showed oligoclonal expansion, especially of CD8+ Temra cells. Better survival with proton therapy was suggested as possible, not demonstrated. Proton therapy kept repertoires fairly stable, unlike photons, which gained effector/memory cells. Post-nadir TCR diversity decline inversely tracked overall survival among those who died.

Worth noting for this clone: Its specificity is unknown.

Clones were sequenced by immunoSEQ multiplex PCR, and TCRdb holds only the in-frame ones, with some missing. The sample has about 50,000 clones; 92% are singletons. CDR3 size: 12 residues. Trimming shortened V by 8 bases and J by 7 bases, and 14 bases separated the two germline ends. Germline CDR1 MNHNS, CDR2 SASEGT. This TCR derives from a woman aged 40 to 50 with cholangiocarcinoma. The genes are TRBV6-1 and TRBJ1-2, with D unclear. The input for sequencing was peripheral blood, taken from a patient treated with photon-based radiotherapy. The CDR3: CASLGGFGGYTF. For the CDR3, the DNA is TGTGCCAGCCTGGGAGGATTCGGTGGCTACACCTTC.